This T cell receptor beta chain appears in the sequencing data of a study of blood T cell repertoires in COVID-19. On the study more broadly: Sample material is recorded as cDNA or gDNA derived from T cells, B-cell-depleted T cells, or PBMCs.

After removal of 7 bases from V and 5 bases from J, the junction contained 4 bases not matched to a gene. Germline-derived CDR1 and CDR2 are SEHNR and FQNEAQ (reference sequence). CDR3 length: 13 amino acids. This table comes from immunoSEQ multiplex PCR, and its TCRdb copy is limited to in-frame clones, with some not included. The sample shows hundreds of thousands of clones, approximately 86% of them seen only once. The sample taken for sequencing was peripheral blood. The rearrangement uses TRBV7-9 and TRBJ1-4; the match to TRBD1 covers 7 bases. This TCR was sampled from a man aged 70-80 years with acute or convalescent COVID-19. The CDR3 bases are TGTGCCAGCACCTTGGGACAGAATGAAAAACTGTTTTTT. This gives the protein CASTLGQNEKLFF.